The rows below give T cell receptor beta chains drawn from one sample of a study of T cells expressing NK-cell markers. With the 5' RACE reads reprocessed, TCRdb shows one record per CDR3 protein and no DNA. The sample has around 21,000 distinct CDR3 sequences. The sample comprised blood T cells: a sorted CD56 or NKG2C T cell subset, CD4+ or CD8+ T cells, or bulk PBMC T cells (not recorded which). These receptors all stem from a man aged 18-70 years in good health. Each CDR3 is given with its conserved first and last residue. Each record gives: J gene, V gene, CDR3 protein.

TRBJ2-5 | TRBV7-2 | CASSRHRGGPETQYF
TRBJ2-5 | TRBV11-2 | CASSLSQGTETQYF
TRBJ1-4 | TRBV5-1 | CASSHEPTGGYNEKLFF
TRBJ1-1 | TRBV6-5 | CASSYSKDRGGTEAFF
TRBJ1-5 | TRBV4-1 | CASSQFRQGGTNQPQHF
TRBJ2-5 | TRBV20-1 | CSARGGLAVETQYF
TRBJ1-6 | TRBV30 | CAWTNRNSPLHF
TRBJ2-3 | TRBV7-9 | CASSLAAAGPSTDTQYF
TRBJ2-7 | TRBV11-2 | CASSLVAKRLYEQYF
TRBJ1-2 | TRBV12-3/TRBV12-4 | CASSLGLLYGYTF
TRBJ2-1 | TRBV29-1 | CSVEVPPFDNEQFF
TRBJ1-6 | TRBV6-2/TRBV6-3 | CASSISGQGFYSPLHF
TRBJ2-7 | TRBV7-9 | CASSLPQSTYEQYF
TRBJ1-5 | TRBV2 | CASSDLTFTSNQPQHF
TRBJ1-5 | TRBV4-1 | CASSQDRTPNQPQHF
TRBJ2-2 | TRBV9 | CASSVSNGVSIGELFF
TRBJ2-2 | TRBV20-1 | CSARDIYTGELFF
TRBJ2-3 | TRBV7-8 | CASSLSVAGVGYF
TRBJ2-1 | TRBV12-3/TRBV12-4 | CASSPGTTLNEQFF
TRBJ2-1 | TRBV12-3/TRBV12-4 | CASSTPPRLYNEQFF
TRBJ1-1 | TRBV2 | CASGGQSETEAFF
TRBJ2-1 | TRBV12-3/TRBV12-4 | CASSLAGGPNEQFF
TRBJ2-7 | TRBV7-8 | CASSANSGTGGEQYF
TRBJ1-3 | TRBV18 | CASSPAAEGSGNTIYF
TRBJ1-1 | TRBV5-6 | CASSLFAGTGWTTEAFF
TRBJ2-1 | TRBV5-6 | CASSLAVLGRYNEQFF
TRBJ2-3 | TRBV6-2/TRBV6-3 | CASSSGALPDTQYF
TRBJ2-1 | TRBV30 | CAWSVRSPGNEQFF
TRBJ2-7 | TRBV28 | CASSLWGSGSHEQYF
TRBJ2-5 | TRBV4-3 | CASSLSGSHETQYF
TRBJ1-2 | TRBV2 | CASSEGGAGYTF
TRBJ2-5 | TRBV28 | CASSPPEREETQYF
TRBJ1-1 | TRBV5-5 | CASSLRRQGLEAFF
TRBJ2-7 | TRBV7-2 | CASSLRGNREQYF
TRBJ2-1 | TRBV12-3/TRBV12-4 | CASRGLAGIYNEQFF
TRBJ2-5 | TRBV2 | CASREGQGQETQYF
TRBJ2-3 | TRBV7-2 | CASSRTKVGTDTQYF
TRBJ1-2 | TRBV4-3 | CASSQDRGPGGYTF
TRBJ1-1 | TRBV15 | CATAQGINTEAFF
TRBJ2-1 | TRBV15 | CATSRDLSRLNEQFF
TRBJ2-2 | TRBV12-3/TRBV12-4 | CASSFGLAGSSDTGELFF
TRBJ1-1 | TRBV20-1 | CSARGDTEAFF
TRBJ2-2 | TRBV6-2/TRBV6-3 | CASSTTYTGELFF
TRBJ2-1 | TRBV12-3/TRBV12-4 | CASSFSGGNYNEQFF
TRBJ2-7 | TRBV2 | CASTDSGVTYEQYF
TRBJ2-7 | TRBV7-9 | CASSLLLVGEQYF
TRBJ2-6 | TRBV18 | CASSPPSGVNSGANVLTF
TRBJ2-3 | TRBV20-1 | CSARDLLAGGPRTDTQYF
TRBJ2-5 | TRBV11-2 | CASRRGTGEGTQYF
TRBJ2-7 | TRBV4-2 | CASSQDPTIPAPYYEQYF
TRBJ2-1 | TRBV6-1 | CASAKGVYSSYNEQFF
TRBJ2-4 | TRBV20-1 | CSAIPAAIAKNIQYF